This is a list of T cell receptor beta chains from one sample in a study of cytomegalovirus exposure and HLA in healthy donors. Assay: immunoSEQ multiplex PCR; the TCRdb copy retains only in-frame clones and omits some. The profile shows about 180,000 clones, about three quarters of them singletons. What was sequenced was PBMCs. The origin of the receptors is a man aged 18-30 years in good health and CMV-seronegative. Both conserved end residues are part of each CDR3. The order of the fields is V gene, D gene, J gene, clone size, CDR3 DNA, CDR3 protein. The D gene is left open where the match is weak. Size is omitted from some rows. Given values are once, few, many or a class for expanded clones.

TRBV28	TRBD1	TRBJ2-4	-	TGTGCCAGCAGTCGGGACAGGACAGGGGGAAACATTCAGTACTTC	CASSRDRTGGNIQYF
TRBV7-9	-	TRBJ2-7	-	TGTGCGAGCCAGGGCGCGAATACCTACGAGCAGTACTTC	CASQGANTYEQYF
TRBV5-6	TRBD1	TRBJ2-7	-	TGTGCCAGCAGCAACCGGGACAGGGGCTACGAGCAGTACTTC	CASSNRDRGYEQYF
TRBV6-5	-	TRBJ2-1	-	TGTGCCAGCAGACCGGGTCTCTCCTACAATGAGCAGTTCTTC	CASRPGLSYNEQFF
TRBV2	-	TRBJ1-2	-	TGTGCCAGCAGTCCGGGAAGCTATGGCTACACCTTC	CASSPGSYGYTF
TRBV4-2	TRBD2	TRBJ2-1	once	TGTGCCAGCAGCCCGCAACCTCTAGCGGGAGGGCCAGTCTTC	CASSPQPLAGGPVF
TRBV2	-	TRBJ1-1	-	TGTGCCAGCAGTGAAGAGGGGCGTAGGTATCTGAACACTGAAGCTTTCTTT	CASSEEGRRYLNTEAFF
TRBV29-1	-	TRBJ2-3	few	TGCAGCGTGGTAAAAAACTTACAGCGCACAGATACGCAGTATTTT	CSVVKNLQRTDTQYF
TRBV15	TRBD2	TRBJ2-7	-	TGTGCCACCAGCAGAGATCGGGCTAGCGGGAGCTACGAGCAGTACTTC	CATSRDRASGSYEQYF
TRBV28	-	TRBJ2-4	-	TGTGCCAGCAGTTTAAATATATTGGGGGGGCTGGCCAAAAACATTCAGTACTTC	CASSLNILGGLAKNIQYF
TRBV7-2	TRBD2	TRBJ2-3	few	TGTGCCAGCAGCTTAGCGCAGGGACTAGCGGGGGGGCGATCAGATACGCAGTATTTT	CASSLAQGLAGGRSDTQYF
TRBV5-4	TRBD1	TRBJ2-5	-	TGTGCCAGCAGCTCGGTCGACAGGGGGGGGCGGTTTGAGACCCAGTACTTC	CASSSVDRGGRFETQYF
TRBV5-5	-	TRBJ2-2	few	TGTGCCAGCAGCGGGAGCAACACCGGGGAGCTGTTTTTT	CASSGSNTGELFF
TRBV2	-	TRBJ1-2	-	TGTGCCAGCAGTGGTGTGGACACTTACTATGGCTACACCTTC	CASSGVDTYYGYTF
TRBV19	TRBD2	TRBJ2-2	-	TGTGCCAGTAGCAGGACTAGCGGGGGTTCCCCCGGGGAGCTGTTTTTT	CASSRTSGGSPGELFF
TRBV5-1	TRBD1	TRBJ2-7	-	TGCGCCAGCAGCGTAAACCCGGGACAGGGACACTACGAGCAGTACTTC	CASSVNPGQGHYEQYF
TRBV28	-	TRBJ2-5	once	TGTGCCAGCAGTTTAGGCAGGGGATCACAAGAGACCCAGTACTTC	CASSLGRGSQETQYF
TRBV7-2	-	TRBJ1-1	-	TGTGCCAGCAGCTCCCACGGAGCAACAGGCTATGAAGCTTTCTTT	CASSSHGATGYEAFF
TRBV28	TRBD1	TRBJ1-2	-	TGTGCCAGCAGTTTAAGTTTAGGGTCAGGGGGCTATGGCTACACCTTC	CASSLSLGSGGYGYTF